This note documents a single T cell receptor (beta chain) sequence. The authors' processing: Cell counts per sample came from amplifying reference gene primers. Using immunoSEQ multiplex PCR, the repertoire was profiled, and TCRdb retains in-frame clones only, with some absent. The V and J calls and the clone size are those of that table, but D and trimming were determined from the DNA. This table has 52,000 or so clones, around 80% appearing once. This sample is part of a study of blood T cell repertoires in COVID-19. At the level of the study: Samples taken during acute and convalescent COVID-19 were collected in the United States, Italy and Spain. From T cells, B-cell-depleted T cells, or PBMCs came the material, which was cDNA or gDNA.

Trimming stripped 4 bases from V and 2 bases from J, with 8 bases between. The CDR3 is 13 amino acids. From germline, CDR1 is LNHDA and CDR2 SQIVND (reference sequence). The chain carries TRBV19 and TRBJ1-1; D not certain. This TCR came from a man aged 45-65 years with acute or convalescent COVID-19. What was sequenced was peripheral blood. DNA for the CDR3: TGTGCCAGTAGTACGCAGAAAAACACTGAAGCTTTCTTT. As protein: CASSTQKNTEAFF.